This T cell receptor (beta chain) emerged from a study of prognosis after radiotherapy for stage I lung cancer. Study at large: Some 15 patients had newly diagnosed primary stage I lung tumors, and several had oligometastatic NSCLC after surgical resection of the primary tumor. Several patients receiving radiotherapy then developed distant metastases (median around 7 months), with around 16 showing no significant progression. Study findings and constraints: Patients who went on to get distant metastases had lower Shannon entropy after stereotactic body radiation therapy.

This CDR3 comprises 15 residues. The V end lost 2 bases, the J end lost 8 bases, and 16 bases lay between the germline ends. Looked up from germline, CDR1 is SEHNR and CDR2 is FQNEAQ (reference sequence). Amplicons of TCR beta CDR3 were generated from genomic DNA by two-round multiplex PCR. The first round of PCR was done with primers that matched each TRBV and TRBJ gene. TCRdb called the multiplex PCR reads again in MiXCR, with one record for every CDR3 protein. Seen here are some 38,000 distinct CDR3 sequences, approximately 24% observed once, and the top ten hold less than 30%. Points on this clonotype: Its antigen is unidentified. Given a far larger clone just one base away, this is likely a sequencing read error.

The sample consisted of PBMCs, taken before or after stereotactic body radiation therapy (not recorded which). The clonotype originates from a donor at least 50 years old with non-small cell lung cancer. The chain combines TRBV7-9 with TRBJ1-3; D is possibly TRBD1 (6 bases). The CDR3 here is CASSLTSPPGDTIYF. In DNA form, the CDR3 reads TGTGCCAGCAGCTTAACGAGTCCCCCAGGGGACACCATATATTTT.